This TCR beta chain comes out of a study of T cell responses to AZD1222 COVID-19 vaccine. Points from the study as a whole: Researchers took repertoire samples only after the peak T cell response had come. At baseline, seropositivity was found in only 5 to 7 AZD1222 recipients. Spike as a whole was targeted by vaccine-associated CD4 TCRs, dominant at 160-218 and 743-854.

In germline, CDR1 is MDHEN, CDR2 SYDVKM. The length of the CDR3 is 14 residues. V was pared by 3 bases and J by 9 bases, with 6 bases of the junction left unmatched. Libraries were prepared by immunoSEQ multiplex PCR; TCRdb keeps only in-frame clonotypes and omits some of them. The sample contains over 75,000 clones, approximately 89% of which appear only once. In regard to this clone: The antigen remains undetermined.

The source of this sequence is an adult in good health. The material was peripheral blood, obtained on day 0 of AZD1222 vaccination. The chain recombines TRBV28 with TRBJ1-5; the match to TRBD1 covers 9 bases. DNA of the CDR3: TGTGCCAGCAGTTTCCAACAGGGGGCCTTGCCCCAGCATTTT. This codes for CASSFQQGALPQHF.